The clone carrying this T cell receptor beta chain was seen a handful of times. Its specificity is unknown. The sample is drawn from a study of cytotoxic CD8 clonotypes in ibrutinib-treated CLL. Study details: Recorded responses included some 24 partial and 2 complete; following median roughly 68 months, approximately 14 stayed remitted and roughly twelve progressed.

The CDR3 covers 15 residues. Trimming shortened V by 4 bases and J by 1 base, and 13 bases separated the two germline ends. Per the germline V gene, CDR1 is MGHRA and CDR2 is YSYEKL. TCRdb's copy holds only in-frame clones and misses some; the assay was immunoSEQ multiplex PCR. Of around 300,000 clones listed, around four fifths were seen once; the top ten hold 6.5% to 8%. Study results and limitations: Before falling back toward baseline at progression, clonality had risen at the time of ibrutinib response.

This chain uses TRBV4-1 with TRBJ1-1, with no clear D. The receptor comes from a human donor with chronic lymphocytic leukemia. This material consisted of PBMCs, taken before ibrutinib treatment. In nucleotides, the CDR3 is TGCGCCAGCAGCCCCACGGCTCCTCGGAACACTGAAGCTTTCTTT. Translating gives CASSPTAPRNTEAFF.